These 30 T cell receptor beta chains were sequenced from one sample in a study of cytomegalovirus exposure and HLA in healthy donors. Researchers ran the PCR with 60 Vbeta and 13 Jbeta primers. Data came from immunoSEQ multiplex PCR; TCRdb stores just in-frame clones and leaves some out. Among some 120,000 clones, around 78% were seen once, and the ten largest hold 6% to 8%. Sequencing used PBMCs. The source is a woman between 40 and 55 years old in good health and CMV-seronegative.

The chain has TRBV11-2 and TRBJ2-5; D possibly corresponds to TRBD2 (5 bases). Germline CDR1 reads SGHAT; CDR2 reads FQNNGV. V was clipped by 0 bases and J by 7 bases, with 9 bases between them. There are 13 residues in the CDR3. Here the CDR3 DNA reads TGTGCCAGCAGCTTAGAGTCCGGAGGGACCCAGTACTTC. Its protein is CASSLESGGTQYF. Complete variable domain (other parts from reference TRBV11-2 and TRBJ2-5): EAGVAQSPRYKIIEKRQSVAFWCNPISGHATLYWYQQILGQGPKLLIQFQNNGVVDDSQLPKDRFSAERLKGVDSTLKIQPAKLEDSAVYLCASSLESGGTQYFGPGTRLLVL.

This clone has a handful of counts. The V and J genes are TRBV19 and TRBJ2-7; D remains ambiguous. CDR3 length: 13 residues. The germline V and J ends were trimmed by 3 bases and 3 bases, with 9 bases remaining between them. Germline assignment: CDR1 LNHDA and CDR2 SQIVND (reference sequence). The CDR3 nucleotides are TGTGCCAGTAGTATCAGGATGGGCTACGAGCAGTACTTC. Its protein product is CASSIRMGYEQYF.

This clone has just a few counts. The chain recombines TRBV11-2 with TRBJ2-2; a weak D match, TRBD2 (5 bases). This CDR3 spans 13 amino acids. Per germline, CDR1 SGHAT and CDR2 FQNNGV. V lost 2 bases, J lost 16 bases, and 17 bases lay in between. The CDR3 region is CASSLYSSGVEFF. CDR3 nucleotides: TGTGCCAGCAGCTTATATAGTTCCGGGGTGGAGTTTTTT.

The chain links TRBV5-4 to TRBJ2-3, with 7 bases matching TRBD1. CDR1 is SGHNT, CDR2 YYREEE, per germline (reference sequence). The CDR3 is 13 amino acids. V lost 10 bases and J lost 3; bases outside the gene matches: 8. CDR3 sequence (DNA): TGTGCCGCAAAGACAGGGCGGACAGATACGCAGTATTTT. Residues: CAAKTGRTDTQYF.

The chain is built from TRBV5-6 and TRBJ2-7; TRBD1 matches at 9 bases. The germline V gene encodes CDR1 SGHDT and CDR2 YYEEEE. The ends lost 5 bases at V and 3 bases at J; junction bases unmatched: 6. The CDR3 contains 14 residues. CDR3 in amino acids: CASSFGQGNYEQYF. CDR3 bases: TGTGCCAGCAGTTTTGGACAGGGGAACTACGAGCAGTACTTC.

The V call is TRBV2, the J call TRBJ2-5, with 7 positions matching TRBD2. V lost 7 bases to trimming and J lost 1 base; unmatched junction nucleotides: 3. The CDR3 contains 13 residues. CDR1 is SNHLY, CDR2 FYNNEI, per germline. CDR3 sequence: CASTGLVQETQYF. The CDR3 nucleotides read TGTGCCAGCACCGGACTAGTCCAAGAGACCCAGTACTTC.

J is TRBJ2-1 and V is TRBV7-9; tentative D call: TRBD2 (6 bases). This CDR3 has 14 amino acids. Germline-derived CDR1 and CDR2 are SEHNR and FQNEAQ (reference sequence). V was shortened by 1 base and J by 12 bases, with 16 bases between the two germline ends. CDR3 loop: CASSLDSGSSAQFF. The CDR3 region has the DNA TGTGCCAGCAGCTTAGATTCCGGGTCTAGCGCGCAGTTCTTC.

This chain's CDR3 is CASSFRVTGNEQFF. In DNA, the CDR3 is TGTGCCAGCAGTTTCCGGGTGACAGGGAATGAGCAGTTCTTC. The rearrangement uses TRBV28 and TRBJ2-1; 7 nucleotides match TRBD1. Germline values: CDR1 MDHEN, CDR2 SYDVKM. CDR3 length equals 14 residues. The trim removed 3 bases at V and 7 bases at J, leaving 6 bases unmatched.

This clone appeared a single time. V gene TRBV6-4 combines with J gene TRBJ2-3, with D unresolved. There are 14 residues in the CDR3. V lost 3 bases to trimming and J lost 4 bases, with 11 bases between them. Germline V gene data show CDR1 as MRHNA and CDR2 as SNTAGT. In DNA, the CDR3 is TGTGCCAGCAGTGATTGTAGACGGGCAGATACGCAGTATTTT. Translated: CASSDCRRADTQYF.

DNA of the CDR3: TGTGCCAGCAGCATAGAGATGAACACTGAAGCTTTCTTT. As protein: CASSIEMNTEAFF. The J gene is TRBJ1-1, the V gene TRBV6-5; no clear D. The length of the CDR3 is 13 residues. With 6 bases removed from V and 0 bases from J, the gap between germline ends came to 8 bases. Germline V gives CDR1 MNHEY, CDR2 SVGAGI.

The J gene is TRBJ2-5, the V gene TRBV9; 7 bases map to TRBD2. Near its end, the DNA agrees better with TRBJ2-7, so the J call may be wrong. Germline V gene data show CDR1 as SGDLS and CDR2 as YYNGEE. The CDR3 runs 15 residues. CDR3 nucleotides: TGTGCCAGCAGCGATGGTTCGGCGGGAGATTACGAGCAGTACTTC. This gives the protein CASSDGSAGDYEQYF.

The chain combines TRBV2 with TRBJ2-3, with 11 bases fitting TRBD1. The CDR3 has 15 amino acids. Germline loops: CDR1 SNHLY, CDR2 FYNNEI. The V gene end was trimmed by 4 bases and the J gene end by 5 bases; junction bases not matched to a gene: 5. CDR3 in amino acids: CASSAGTGGQDTQYF. The DNA for the CDR3 is TGTGCCAGCAGTGCGGGGACAGGGGGGCAAGATACGCAGTATTTT.

The rearrangement uses TRBV28 and TRBJ2-7, with D possibly matching TRBD1 (5 bases). The CDR3 runs 13 residues. V gave up 3 bases and J gave up 4 bases, with 10 bases separating them. Germline values: CDR1 MDHEN, CDR2 SYDVKM. The CDR3 DNA follows: TGTGCCAGCAGTTTCAGGACACCATACGAGCAGTACTTC. Residues: CASSFRTPYEQYF.

This chain joins TRBV27 and TRBJ2-1; a possible D gene is TRBD1 (5 bases). This CDR3 is built from 15 residues. CDR1 and CDR2 (germline): MNHEY, SMNVEV (reference sequence). The germline V and J ends were trimmed by 2 bases and 4 bases, with 12 bases remaining between them. The CDR3 DNA reads TGTGCCAGCAGTTTAGTCGGACACGATTACAATGAGCAGTTCTTC. Residues: CASSLVGHDYNEQFF.

The chain uses TRBV28 and TRBJ2-3; D might be TRBD2 (7 bases). From germline, CDR1 is MDHEN and CDR2 SYDVKM. This CDR3 spans 16 amino acids. V lost 4 bases, J lost 5 bases, and 19 bases lay in between. The CDR3 is CASSYLLGGRRDTQYF. In nucleotides, the CDR3 is TGTGCCAGCAGTTACCTCCTCGGGGGGCGTAGAGATACGCAGTATTTT.

This rearrangement joins TRBV2 to TRBJ2-2; TRBD1 might be the D (5 bases). Germline-derived CDR1 and CDR2 are SNHLY and FYNNEI. This CDR3 is built from 15 residues. The germline V and J ends were trimmed by 6 bases and 5 bases, with 16 bases remaining between them. The CDR3 coding sequence is TGTGCCAGCAGGGGGCAGGATGTCGCGACCGGGGAGCTGTTTTTT. Translating gives CASRGQDVATGELFF. Full variable domain (rest looked up from reference TRBV2 and TRBJ2-2): EPEVTQTPSHQVTQMGQEVILRCVPISNHLYFYWYRQILGQKVEFLVSFYNNEISEKSEIFDDQFSVERPDGSNFTLKIRSTKLEDSAMYFCASRGQDVATGELFFGEGSRLTVL.

This clone was counted once. The V gene is TRBV10-1, the J gene TRBJ2-5; possible D gene TRBD1, 6 bases. The CDR3 spans 13 residues. The ends were cut back, 3 bases at V and 3 bases at J, with 8 bases in the middle. Per the germline V gene, CDR1 is WNHNN and CDR2 is SYGVQD (reference sequence). CDR3 sequence (DNA): TGCGCCAGCAGTGAAAACAGGGAAGAGACCCAGTACTTC. The encoded protein is CASSENREETQYF.

This chain links TRBV7-2 with TRBJ2-3; 7 bases agree with TRBD2. Looked up from germline, CDR1 is SGHTA and CDR2 is FQGNSA. The CDR3 runs to 15 residues. The junction had 9 bases not matched to a gene; V was cut back by 5 bases and J by 4 bases. CDR3 sequence reads: CASSPGGGRADTQYF. The DNA for the CDR3 is TGTGCCAGCAGCCCGGGAGGAGGGCGGGCAGATACGCAGTATTTT.

The genes are TRBV13 and TRBJ2-3; no clear D gene. The germline V gene has CDR1 PRHDT and CDR2 FYEKMQ (reference sequence). Trimming cost V 9 bases and J 3 bases, with 13 bases left between them. The CDR3 length is 13 residues. The CDR3 loop is CASSPSVTDTQYF. In DNA, the CDR3 is TGTGCCAGTTCCCCCTCGGTTACAGATACGCAGTATTTT.

The V call is TRBV27, the J call TRBJ1-3, with 8 bases fitting TRBD1. Germline V CDR1 and CDR2: MNHEY, SMNVEV (reference sequence). Trimming cost V 7 bases and J 0 bases; bases outside gene matches: 8. CDR3 length: 16 amino acids. CDR3 DNA: TGTGCCAGCAAACGGACAGGGACGAGCTCTGGAAACACCATATATTTT. This codes for CASKRTGTSSGNTIYF.

With regard to this clone: Germline is not matched at one junction end, which may reflect a read error. The chain combines TRBV4-3 with TRBJ1-2; 7 bases line up with TRBD1. This CDR3 is built from 14 residues. Germline V gene sequence: CDR1 LGHNA, CDR2 YSLEER. In DNA form, the CDR3 reads TGCGCCAGCAGCGAAGACCGGGACAGCTATGGCTACACCTTC. It translates to CASSEDRDSYGYTF.

The chain carries TRBV7-2 and TRBJ1-1; 11 nucleotides align to TRBD1. The V gene's germline CDR1 is SGHTA and CDR2 FQGNSA. The J segment lost 5 bases and the V segment lost 4 bases, leaving 6 bases of the junction unmatched. This CDR3 is built from 15 residues. CDR3 sequence reads: CASSSRTGGSTEAFF. DNA of the CDR3: TGTGCCAGCAGCTCTCGGACAGGGGGCAGTACTGAAGCTTTCTTT.

CDR3 DNA: TGTGCCAGCATCCCCCTGGGGGCGGGGGACAATGGCTACACCTTC. Protein product: CASIPLGAGDNGYTF. The chain uses TRBV27 and TRBJ1-2, with D perhaps TRBD1 (6 bases). The germline V gene encodes CDR1 MNHEY and CDR2 SMNVEV (reference sequence). The CDR3 contains 15 residues. The ends were cut back, 7 bases at V and 6 bases at J, with 21 bases in the middle.

This clone was detected a few times. The chain recombines TRBV10-3 with TRBJ2-7; TRBD1 matches 7 bases. The junction had 3 bases not matched to a gene; V was cut back by 2 bases and J by 2 bases. Germline CDR1 ENHRY, CDR2 SYGVKD. This CDR3 spans 14 amino acids. CDR3 sequence reads: CAISEDRVTYEQYF. For the CDR3, the DNA is TGTGCCATCAGTGAGGACAGGGTGACCTACGAGCAGTACTTC.

V and J are TRBV5-1 and TRBJ2-7; D is unresolved. The CDR3 has 13 residues. Deletions cut 0 bases from V and 7 bases from J, with 11 bases between. Per the germline V gene, CDR1 is SGHRS and CDR2 is YFSETQ. The CDR3 is CASSLGPAGEQYF. The CDR3 DNA is TGCGCCAGCAGCTTGGGCCCTGCAGGAGAGCAGTACTTC.

The chain is built from TRBV27 and TRBJ2-7; no definite D call. The V gene's germline CDR1 is MNHEY and CDR2 SMNVEV (reference sequence). This CDR3 spans 11 amino acids. Trimming removed 3 bases from V and 10 bases from J, with 10 bases in between. The CDR3 nucleotides are TGTGCCAGCAGTTTCGCCGGTCTTCAGTACTTC. Translated: CASSFAGLQYF.

The chain couples TRBV4-2 to TRBJ2-3; TRBD2 aligns across 8 bases. The V gene's germline CDR1 is LGHNA and CDR2 YNFKEQ. The length of the CDR3 is 16 residues. Germline trimming cut 0 bases from V and 6 bases from J; bases unmatched to any gene: 8. CDR3 amino acids: CASSQEVTGGFDTQYF. CDR3 sequence (DNA): TGTGCCAGCAGCCAAGAGGTAACGGGAGGGTTTGATACGCAGTATTTT.

The chain uses TRBV4-2 and TRBJ2-7, with D uncertain. This CDR3 region has 14 residues. The V and J ends lost 4 bases and 5 bases respectively, with 15 bases between them. CDR1 and CDR2 from the germline V gene are LGHNA and YNFKEQ. The CDR3 loop is CASSRASYLNEQYF. CDR3 DNA: TGTGCCAGCAGCCGAGCTAGTTACCTCAACGAGCAGTACTTC.

The chain links TRBV6-1 to TRBJ1-1; 7 bases are a match to TRBD1. The CDR3 is made up of 17 amino acids. With 0 bases clipped from V and 3 bases from J, the junction kept 10 bases outside the gene matches. Germline-derived CDR1 and CDR2 are MNHNS and SASEGT. In DNA form, the CDR3 reads TGTGCCAGCAGTGAAGCGTCTTCAGCACAGGGGCACACTGAAGCTTTCTTT. Protein product: CASSEASSAQGHTEAFF.

This clone showed up just a few times. CDR3 sequence (DNA): TGCAGCGTGGGAGGGGCTGCCCACAGCACAGATACGCAGTATTTT. This gives the protein CSVGGAAHSTDTQYF. This chain joins TRBV29-1 and TRBJ2-3, with 7 bases that match TRBD2. The CDR3 is 15 amino acids. The germline V gene has CDR1 SQVTM and CDR2 ANQGSEA. V lost 6 bases and J lost 0; bases outside the gene matches: 9.